The T cell receptor beta chain described here comes from a study of T cell clonotyping in hematopoietic cell transplantation. The germline V gene has CDR1 KGHSY and CDR2 FQNENV. The V and J ends lost 1 base and 2 bases respectively, with 15 bases between them. The CDR3 is made up of 17 amino acids. Repertoires were generated with immunoSEQ multiplex PCR, while TCRdb's copy carries only in-frame clones and drops some. The sample includes around 37,000 clones, 95% seen only once; the top ten take under 0.95%. This sequence was found in a man aged 25-45 years in good health. Some clones in this sample may be carry-over from other donors' samples. The chain has TRBV16 and TRBJ2-4; D unclear. Sequencing was performed on peripheral blood mononuclear cells. CDR3 coding DNA: TGTGCCAGCAGCCAATTGGGTGAAGGGCGGTCCAAAAACATTCAGTACTTC. Translating it yields CASSQLGEGRSKNIQYF.